These 28 T cell receptor beta chains originate from one sample sequenced in a study of siplizumab effects on memory and regulatory T cells. Produced via immunoSEQ multiplex PCR; TCRdb's table is partial and in-frame only. The repertoire holds approximately 100,000 clones, just under 95% seen once, with around 0.15% in the top ten. The source material was non-Treg CD4+ T cells sorted from blood. The receptors originated from a human donor in good health.

The rearrangement links TRBV19 to TRBJ1-5; 8 bases map to TRBD1. J lost 6 bases, V lost 0 bases, and 7 bases had no gene match. Germline CDR1 and CDR2: LNHDA and SQIVND (reference sequence). The CDR3 totals 16 residues. The DNA of the CDR3 is TGTGCCAGTAGTATAGACGACAGGGGTAATGGTCAGCCCCAGCATTTT. This encodes CASSIDDRGNGQPQHF.

The V gene is TRBV7-3, the J gene TRBJ2-6, with D uncertain. CDR1 is SGHTA, CDR2 FQGTGA, per germline. The CDR3 spans 15 residues. V lost 5 bases, J lost 2 bases, and 10 bases lay in between. CDR3 in amino acids: CASSPTEPGANVLTF. In nucleotides, the CDR3 is TGTGCCAGCAGCCCAACAGAACCTGGGGCCAACGTCCTGACTTTC. Full variable domain (remainder filled in from reference TRBV7-3 and TRBJ2-6): GAGVSQTPSNKVTEKGKYVELRCDPISGHTALYWYRQSLGQGPEFLIYFQGTGAADDSGLPNDRFFAVRPEGSVSTLKIQRTERGDSAVYLCASSPTEPGANVLTFGAGSRLTVL.

CDR3 region: CASSLGFQETQYF. The DNA for the CDR3 is TGTGCCAGCAGCTTAGGTTTCCAAGAGACCCAGTACTTC. The rearrangement joins TRBV7-2 to TRBJ2-5; no clear D gene. There are 13 residues in the CDR3. In germline, CDR1 is SGHTA, CDR2 FQGNSA. V lost 1 base to trimming and J lost 1 base, with 4 bases between them.

The table lists this clone with a count of one. J is TRBJ2-7 and V is TRBV7-3, with 9 positions matching TRBD2. Per germline, CDR1 SGHTA and CDR2 FQGTGA. J was trimmed by 3 bases and V by 5 bases; bases with no gene match: 8. The CDR3 totals 15 residues. In nucleotides, the CDR3 is TGTGCCAGCAGCCCCCAGAGCGGGGGGATCTACGAGCAGTACTTC. Protein product: CASSPQSGGIYEQYF.

The rearrangement joins TRBV7-3 to TRBJ2-1; D is ambiguous. The CDR3 runs 15 residues. The V end was cut by 2 bases, the J end by 5 bases, with 13 bases between. CDR1 SGHTA and CDR2 FQGTGA come from the germline V gene. The CDR3 loop is CASSLLGTPDNEQFF. The CDR3 bases are TGTGCCAGCAGCTTATTAGGAACCCCTGACAATGAGCAGTTCTTC.

The chain recombines TRBV4-1 with TRBJ2-2; no clear D gene. The CDR3 sequence is 12 residues long. V shed 3 bases and J shed 2 bases, with 1 base lying between them. Per germline, CDR1 MGHRA and CDR2 YSYEKL. CDR3 protein: CASSHNTGELFF. The CDR3 DNA reads as TGCGCCAGCAGCCACAACACCGGGGAGCTGTTTTTT.

This chain uses TRBV5-4 with TRBJ2-7, with 7 bases identical to TRBD1. Trimming at V came to 4 bases and at J to 4 bases, leaving 11 bases not matched to a gene. This CDR3 contains 15 residues. CDR1 and CDR2 (germline): SGHNT, YYREEE (reference sequence). In DNA form, the CDR3 reads TGTGCCAGCAGCCAAAGGACAGGTGTGAATTACGAGCAGTACTTC. As protein: CASSQRTGVNYEQYF.

The V call is TRBV30, the J call TRBJ2-7; D not resolved. Per the germline V gene, CDR1 is GTSNPN and CDR2 is SVGIG (reference sequence). This CDR3 is built from 12 residues. Trimming shortened V by 3 bases and J by 2 bases, and 8 bases separated the two germline ends. CDR3 nucleotide sequence: TGTGCCTGGAGGGGTAGTACCTACGAGCAGTACTTC. Encoded protein: CAWRGSTYEQYF. The complete variable domain, with remaining parts taken from reference TRBV30 and TRBJ2-7, reads SQTIHQWPATLVQPVGSPLSLECTVEGTSNPNLYWYRQAAGRGLQLLFYSVGIGQISSEVPQNLSASRPQDRQFILSSKKLLLSDSGFYLCAWRGSTYEQYFGPGTRLTVT.

The chain uses TRBV7-2 and TRBJ2-3; maybe TRBD2 (6 bases). This CDR3 has 14 amino acids. V lost 6 bases, J lost 0 bases, and 10 bases lay in between. Germline V lookup: CDR1 SGHTA, CDR2 FQGNSA. The DNA of the CDR3 is TGTGCCAGCAGTACGGGACTCAGCACAGATACGCAGTATTTT. The encoded protein is CASSTGLSTDTQYF.

The chain recombines TRBV6-5 with TRBJ1-5; the D is unclear. Trimming pared 6 bases from V and 4 bases from J, leaving 13 bases between. The CDR3 loop spans 14 amino acids. CDR1 is MNHEY and CDR2 is SVGAGI in the germline V gene. The CDR3 DNA sequence: TGTGCCAGCAGCGACCTATCGAGGAATCAGCCCCAGCATTTT. Translated: CASSDLSRNQPQHF.

The CDR3, as DNA: TGCGCCAGCAGCCAAGCAGGGGGCTATGGCTACACCTTC. Its protein is CASSQAGGYGYTF. The V gene is TRBV4-1, the J gene TRBJ1-2; 7 bases are a match to TRBD1. The J segment lost 4 bases and the V segment lost 1 base, leaving 0 bases of the junction unmatched. This CDR3 region has 13 residues. Germline lookup yields CDR1 MGHRA and CDR2 YSYEKL.

J is TRBJ2-5 and V is TRBV7-9, with D unresolved. The V gene lost 5 bases and the J gene lost 7 bases, with 8 bases spanning the gap. Germline CDR1 is SEHNR and CDR2 is FQNEAQ (reference sequence). The CDR3 consists of 11 residues. The chain's CDR3 is CASSPTRTQYF. The CDR3 nucleotides are TGTGCCAGCAGCCCCACTCGGACCCAGTACTTC.

The chain links TRBV7-6 to TRBJ1-5; D gene unclear. V was trimmed by 2 bases and J by 3 bases, leaving 5 bases between them. This CDR3 region has 13 residues. Germline CDR1 reads SGHVS; CDR2 reads FNYEAQ. Here the CDR3 DNA reads TGTGCCAGCAGCTTAAATAACAATCAGCCCCAGCATTTT. This encodes CASSLNNNQPQHF.

V is TRBV7-6 and J is TRBJ1-1; D possibly corresponds to TRBD1 (5 bases). This CDR3 region has 15 residues. Between the trimmed V and J ends, which lost 0 bases and 1 base, there was a span of 9 bases. Germline CDR1 is SGHVS and CDR2 is FNYEAQ. CDR3 DNA sequence: TGTGCCAGCAGCTTAGCGGGACTCTCGAACACTGAAGCTTTCTTT. Amino acids: CASSLAGLSNTEAFF.

CDR3 region: CASSSRTSDNEQYF. CDR3 coding DNA: TGTGCCAGCAGCTCGAGGACTAGCGACAACGAGCAGTACTTC. The chain uses TRBV5-4 and TRBJ2-7; TRBD2 matches at 9 bases. Germline assignment: CDR1 SGHNT and CDR2 YYREEE (reference sequence). The CDR3 consists of 14 residues. Trimming took 3 bases from V and 5 from J; bases not matched to a gene: 6.

V and J are TRBV7-2 and TRBJ2-3; D perhaps matches TRBD1 (5 bases). The V end lost 4 bases, the J end lost 1 base, and 12 bases lay between the germline ends. This CDR3 has 15 residues. Germline loops: CDR1 SGHTA, CDR2 FQGNSA. CDR3 residues: CASSSTAWGTDTQYF. The CDR3 DNA sequence: TGTGCCAGCAGCTCGACAGCCTGGGGCACAGATACGCAGTATTTT.

This rearrangement joins TRBV7-2 to TRBJ2-5, with no clear D. The CDR3 spans 16 residues. CDR1 and CDR2 (germline): SGHTA, FQGNSA. V dropped 2 bases and J dropped 2 bases, with 15 bases sitting between them. As DNA, the CDR3 is TGTGCCAGCAGCTTAAGAGCTAGACAAGGGCAAGAGACCCAGTACTTC. This sequence encodes CASSLRARQGQETQYF.

The V and J genes are TRBV5-6 and TRBJ2-3; 7 bases map to TRBD2. Germline V lookup: CDR1 SGHDT, CDR2 YYEEEE. This CDR3 is 15 amino acids long. After removal of 4 bases from V and 3 bases from J, the junction contained 8 bases not matched to a gene. Written as DNA, the CDR3 is TGTGCCAGCAGCGCTATCGGGGGGATAACAGATACGCAGTATTTT. This gives the protein CASSAIGGITDTQYF.

In this sample, this clone turned up once. The chain links TRBV5-1 to TRBJ1-5, with D maybe TRBD1 (6 bases). With 4 bases removed from V and 7 bases from J, the gap between germline ends came to 15 bases. Per the germline V gene, CDR1 is SGHRS and CDR2 is YFSETQ. This CDR3 region has 14 residues. The CDR3 reads CASSLTGQGQPQHF. CDR3 nucleotide sequence: TGCGCCAGCAGCCTTACAGGGCAGGGGCAGCCCCAGCATTTT.

V and J are TRBV5-8 and TRBJ1-2; no reliable D call. The CDR3 totals 14 residues. Between the trimmed V and J ends, which lost 0 bases and 2 bases, there was a span of 8 bases. Germline values: CDR1 SGHTS, CDR2 YDEGEE. The CDR3 bases are TGTGCCAGCAGCTTGGAAAGGGCAAACTATGGCTACACCTTC. Amino acids: CASSLERANYGYTF.

This clone was seen once. The V call is TRBV6-1, the J call TRBJ1-1; D call uncertain. This CDR3 has 12 amino acids. V gave up 6 bases and J gave up 0 bases, with 5 bases separating them. Per germline, CDR1 MNHNS and CDR2 SASEGT. The CDR3 is CASRLVNTEAFF. DNA for the CDR3: TGTGCCAGCAGACTGGTGAACACTGAAGCTTTCTTT.

The gene calls are TRBV5-6 and TRBJ2-3; D may be TRBD2 (6 bases). The V and J ends lost 0 bases and 5 bases respectively, with 7 bases between them. Germline V CDR1 and CDR2: SGHDT, YYEEEE. This CDR3 is built from 13 residues. The CDR3 nucleotides read TGTGCCAGCAGCTTGGCGGAGGGAGATACGCAGTATTTT. Its translation: CASSLAEGDTQYF.

The chain carries TRBV7-9 and TRBJ2-7, with D perhaps matching TRBD1 (6 bases). Germline V gene sequence: CDR1 SEHNR, CDR2 FQNEAQ (reference sequence). The V and J ends lost 10 bases and 4 bases respectively, with 17 bases between them. This CDR3 is 13 amino acids long. Written as DNA, the CDR3 is TGTGCCACTGGGAGACAGGTTCTTTACGAGCAGTACTTC. Translation: CATGRQVLYEQYF.

V and J are TRBV15 and TRBJ2-3, with 10 bases matching TRBD1. This CDR3 spans 14 amino acids. The trim removed 3 bases at V and 10 bases at J, leaving 7 bases unmatched. Germline-derived CDR1 and CDR2 are LNHNV and YYDKDF (reference sequence). This CDR3 reads CATSSLTGGASQYF. In nucleotides, the CDR3 is TGTGCCACCAGCAGTTTGACAGGGGGCGCGTCGCAGTATTTT. Full variable domain (missing parts from reference TRBV15 and TRBJ2-3): DAMVIQNPRYQVTQFGKPVTLSCSQTLNHNVMYWYQQKSSQAPKLLFHYYDKDFNNEADTPDNFQSRRPNTSFCFLDIRSPGLGDTAMYLCATSSLTGGASQYFGPGTRLTVL.

This chain connects TRBV15 to TRBJ1-4; tentatively, D is TRBD1 (5 bases). There are 16 residues in the CDR3. V lost 0 bases to trimming and J lost 2 bases, with 10 bases between them. Germline V CDR1 and CDR2: LNHNV, YYDKDF (reference sequence). CDR3 region: CATSREQGWTNEKLFF. In nucleotides, the CDR3 is TGTGCCACCAGCAGAGAGCAGGGTTGGACTAATGAAAAACTGTTTTTT. Using reference TRBV15 and TRBJ1-4 for the parts outside the CDR3, the full variable domain is DAMVIQNPRYQVTQFGKPVTLSCSQTLNHNVMYWYQQKSSQAPKLLFHYYDKDFNNEADTPDNFQSRRPNTSFCFLDIRSPGLGDTAMYLCATSREQGWTNEKLFFGSGTQLSVL.

The chain employs TRBV2 and TRBJ1-4, with D possibly TRBD1 on 6 matching bases. There are 17 residues in the CDR3. Germline assignment: CDR1 SNHLY and CDR2 FYNNEI. Trimming took 5 bases from V and 0 from J, leaving 16 bases between them. DNA of the CDR3: TGTGCCAGCAGTCCCCCCAGGGGTTTCACAACTAATGAAAAACTGTTTTTT. It encodes CASSPPRGFTTNEKLFF.

The sample holds one count of this clone. The V call is TRBV18, the J call TRBJ1-1; D gene ambiguous. The germline gives CDR1 KGHSH, CDR2 LQKENI. Trimming removed 1 base at V and 3 bases at J, with 18 bases between. This CDR3 comprises 17 residues. The CDR3 region is CASSPLFIRGKDTEAFF. CDR3 in DNA: TGTGCCAGCTCACCACTCTTCATTCGGGGAAAGGACACTGAAGCTTTCTTT.

The chain employs TRBV6-1 and TRBJ2-4; the D call may be TRBD1 or TRBD2 (5 bases each). CDR3 length: 15 residues. The V end was cut by 3 bases, the J end by 5 bases, with 14 bases between. Germline CDR1 reads MNHNS; CDR2 reads SASEGT. CDR3 nucleotide sequence: TGTGCCAGCAGTGACAGGGAGATTGTTCAAAACATTCAGTACTTC. Its protein product is CASSDREIVQNIQYF.